This entry features one TCR beta chain sequence. Its antigen is not yet known. This is likely a read error, given that the CDR3 carries no conserved phenylalanine or tryptophan at its end. These data originate in a study of tumor-infiltrating lymphocytes in primary liver carcinoma (dated by TCRdb to the late 2010s). Turning to the overall study: The five patients, three men and two women aged 30 to 69 years, had hepatocellular carcinoma (four) or combined HCC and intrahepatic cholangiocarcinoma (one). To link TCRbeta repertoire diversity to the local molecular phenotype, the 25 or so tumor region samples were profiled with Agilent mRNA microarrays. High reproducibility was observed for the technical replicate repertoires, with mean shared-clone rates roughly 0.92 and correlation coefficients above 0.95. Samples yielded roughly 3.65 to 7.13 million productive TCRbeta reads; read depth did not differ significantly between tissue types. TCRbeta repertoire sequencing covered about 35 specimens from 5 patients: 25 tumor regions, 5 adjacent noncancerous liver tissues and 5 peripheral blood samples. Across five regions of each liver tumor, along with adjacent normal tissue and blood, the study brought together TCRbeta repertoire sequencing, expression microarrays and whole-exome sequencing. The tumors of the five patients were staged as T1-T3 N0M0, with maximum diameters ranging from roughly 4.2 to 10 cm.

Total RNA and DNA were co-extracted from roughly 20-30 mg of bulk tissue with the AllPrep DNA/RNA mini kit, without cell sorting. Roughly 5 patients with histopathologically diagnosed primary liver carcinoma underwent surgical resection in China between November 2015 and 2016. Chronic HBV infection was present in the patients, and the patients were treatment-naive at sampling. Five spatially separated regions were sampled from each tumor: the superior, inferior, left-lateral and right-lateral poles, plus the tumor centre. More than 75% viable tumor cells were found by histology in every tumor sample. Fresh tumor and adjacent tissue pieces were bisected; one half was stored in RNAlater at -80°C, the other sent for histology. Here is what the overall study found, with its caveats: Since the samples were bulk and unsorted, there was no way to compare CD4+ and CD8+ T cell repertoires. Only about 8-25% of top clones were found in all five regions of a tumor, suggesting spatial heterogeneity of tumor-infiltrating T cells. Only the TCR beta chain was sequenced, which likely underestimates true repertoire diversity because unpaired alpha chains were not captured. The study included only a few patients, and the authors note findings should be validated in a larger study. The top 250 clones accounted for a significantly greater share of the repertoire in tumors than in blood (p = 0.039). Consistent with antigen-driven expansion, pairs of tumor regions showed higher repertoire overlap (mean around 35%) than either tumor-adjacent pairs (roughly 17%) or tumor-blood pairs (roughly 15%).

The CDR3 is 15 amino acids in total, end residues counted. This entry keeps only the CDR3 DNA: 45 bases, framed from base 1. TCRbeta-specific cDNA was reverse-transcribed from about 0.45 ug total RNA using a constant-region primer and ProtoScript II reverse transcriptase. The TCRbeta libraries were prepared through three rounds of nested multiplex PCR following a slightly modified ARM-PCR procedure. Each of the first two PCR rounds ran for approximately 10 cycles using multiplex TRBV1-TRBV30 forward primers together with a Cbeta reverse primer. Sample barcodes and Illumina adapters were added in a final 25-cycle PCR using Deep VentR polymerase. Before sequencing, amplicons of 200-500 bp were gel-purified using a QIAquick gel extraction kit. The TCRbeta amplicons were sequenced with 250-bp paired-end reads on an Illumina HiSeq 2500. The source study handled its data this way. Trimmomatic v0.33 was used to quality-trim the reads, and FLASH v1.2.11 was used to merge paired reads so that full CDR3 sequences could be recovered. V, D and J germline segments were assigned to the rearranged TCRbeta sequences by MiGEC v1.2.1b. Clonotype statistics, along with Shannon-Wiener diversity indices, were calculated using VDJtools v1.0.0. To reduce sampling bias, subsequent analyses other than the diversity analysis used only the 250 most abundant clonotypes in each sample. TCRdb trimmed the raw reads at Q25, called clones with MiXCR and kept productive beta chains. Each CDR3 protein gets just one entry, which takes the most common genes and DNA from the rows behind it. The V and J calls were determined by TCRdb, not by the authors. The sample table shows roughly 32,000 distinct CDR3 sequences, and around 66% are seen once. The ten largest clones represent under 35% of the sample.

The rearrangement joined TRBV12-3 or TRBV12-4 to TRBJ2-3, with no confident D gene call. The sequenced sample consisted of liver tumor tissue from sampling region 3. The label giving this sample's cell subset or site can be read as: tumor region T3, left-lateral pole. This TCR was sampled from a woman aged 25 to 39 with primary liver carcinoma and hepatitis B virus infection. The CDR3 reads as follows: CANSFPPPNTDTQYL. The nucleotides read TGTGCCAACAGTTTTCCCCCTCCTAACACAGATACGCAGTATTTA.